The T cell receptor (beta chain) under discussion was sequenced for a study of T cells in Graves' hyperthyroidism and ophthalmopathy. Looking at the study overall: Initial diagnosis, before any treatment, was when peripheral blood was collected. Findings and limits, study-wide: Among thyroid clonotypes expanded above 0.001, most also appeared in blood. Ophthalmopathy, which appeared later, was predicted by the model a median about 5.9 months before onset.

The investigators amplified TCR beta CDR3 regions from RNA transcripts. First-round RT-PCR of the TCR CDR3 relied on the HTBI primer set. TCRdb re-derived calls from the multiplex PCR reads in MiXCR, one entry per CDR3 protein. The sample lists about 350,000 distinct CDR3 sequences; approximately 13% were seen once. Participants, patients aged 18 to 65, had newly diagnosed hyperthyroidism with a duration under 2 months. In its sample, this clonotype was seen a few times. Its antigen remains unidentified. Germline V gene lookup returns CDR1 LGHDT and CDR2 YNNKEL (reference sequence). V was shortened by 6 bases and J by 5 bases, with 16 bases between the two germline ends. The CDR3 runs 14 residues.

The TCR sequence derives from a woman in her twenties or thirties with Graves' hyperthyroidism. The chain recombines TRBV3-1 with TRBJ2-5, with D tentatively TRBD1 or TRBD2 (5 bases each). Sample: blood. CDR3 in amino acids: CASSRDQWGETQYF. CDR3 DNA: TGTGCCAGCAGTCGGGACCAGTGGGGGGAGACCCAGTACTTC.